The clone carrying this T cell receptor (beta chain) was detected a few times. Its target is unknown. The V gene end was trimmed by 5 bases and the J gene end by 3 bases; junction bases not matched to a gene: 8. The germline V gene has CDR1 SQVTM and CDR2 ANQGSEA. CDR3 size: 15 residues. The data originate from a study of human T cells and chemical hapten exposure. Using its own MiXCR run on the RACE reads, TCRdb lists one record per CDR3 protein. The table records some 150,000 distinct CDR3 sequences, approximately 10% of them present only once. Time point defined: patch test 2, 6 weeks after DPC sensitization. Described treatment: therapeutic diphenylcyclopropenone sensitization with weekly scalp DPC. Alopecia patients between 18 and 70 years old and suitable for DPC were used as donors. Total RNA came from unfractionated whole blood. Overall study findings and caveats: Expanded TCRs were compared with controls, and the expanded TCRs formed significantly more large CDR3 similarity clusters. No alteration of TCRs above 1 in 1000 frequency was seen with DPC sensitization.

The chain joins TRBV29-1 to TRBJ1-5, with 9 nucleotides matching TRBD1. Source: whole blood, taken in connection with sensitization to the hapten diphenylcyclopropenone (DPC). This receptor was identified in a woman aged 50 to 60 with alopecia areata. Some clones in this sample may be carry-over from other donors' samples. CDR3 sequence: CSVRQGEGPNQPQHF. The DNA of the CDR3 is TGCAGCGTTCGACAGGGGGAAGGCCCCAATCAGCCCCAGCATTTT.